Listed below are T cell receptor beta chains from one sample, sequenced in a study of beta chain features in type 1 diabetes. The repertoire was sequenced with immunoSEQ multiplex PCR; TCRdb's copy has only in-frame clones and lacks some. This table holds about 290,000 clones, 8% found once. The sequenced sample was central memory CD4+ T cells from blood. The receptors shown here come from a woman under 30 in good health. CDR3s include the opening cysteine and the closing phenylalanine or tryptophan. Each record gives: V gene, CDR3 protein.

>TRBV27
CASSLYGTGSSPLHF
>TRBV9
CASSARDGYTEAFF
>TRBV2
CASSVGQGSRRNQPQHF
>TRBV7-9
CASSYFGGDGYTF
>TRBV4-2
CASSQDVVGRTGNTIYF
>TRBV5-1
CASSETAGGPVGYTF
>TRBV2
CASRDDRGLGADTQYF
>TRBV9
CASSVDSGRYNEQFF
>TRBV4-1
CASSQDMRRGGNDDEAFF
>TRBV5-1
CASSLTLGVTEAFF
>TRBV5-6
CASSLATTGTDTQYF
>TRBV18
CASSPRETSYSGNTIYF
>TRBV7-8
CASSLVRSSGNTIYF
>TRBV11-1
CASSFEGYEQYF
>TRBV19
CASSALAGAREQYF
>TRBV14
CASSNQPTAGEKLFF
>TRBV10-3
CAIGEGFTDTQYF
>TRBV19
CASSSRDGSNTEAFF
>TRBV30
CAWERRRADEQYF
>TRBV9
CASSVEGVSSDTQYF
>TRBV5-6
CASSRTGASTEAFF
>TRBV6-4
CASGGQSSTLHF
>TRBV7-9
CASSLGAAGTGQETQYF
>TRBV29-1
CSVSTGYNSPLHF
>TRBV6-4
CASSVLPSGIDTQYF
>TRBV5-1
CASSLEQISSYNEQFF
>TRBV21-1
CASSNPGLLGGYTF
>TRBV19
CASSMDTDEKLFF
>TRBV18
CASSRGTGGEKLFF
>TRBV11-3
CASSLEGGRAHNEQFF
>TRBV18
CASSPTRETQYF
>TRBV18
CASSLYERNEQFF
>TRBV19
CASGQGFAAFF
>TRBV5-6
CASSLVGDEQYF
>TRBV9
CASSVEGLGETQYF
>TRBV9
CASSTPLSGAETQYF